This T cell receptor (beta chain) was captured by sequencing in a study of T-cell memory formation after mild COVID-19. Of note for this clonotype: What it recognizes is unknown.

V was cut by 0 bases and J by 3 bases, with 14 bases left in between. Germline V lookup: CDR1 DFQATT, CDR2 SNEGSKA (reference sequence). The CDR3 loop spans 15 amino acids. Study-wide results and limits: For contracting clones, CD4+ ones sat mainly in CM and EM, CD8+ in EMRA. Day 15 to 85 contractors were CD4/CD8 balanced; later expanders leaned CD4+.

TCRdb itself ran the 5' RACE reads through MiXCR, one entry per CDR3 protein. This table holds 400,000 to 500,000 distinct CDR3 sequences, approximately 20% found once. V and J are TRBV20-1 and TRBJ1-1; D is possibly TRBD1 (6 bases). The TCR comes from an adult woman who had mild COVID-19 (a few samples of this study predate the infection). Cell type and time point are not known. Sequenced input: PBMCs or a T cell subset sorted from them (not recorded which). The DNA of the CDR3 is TGCAGTGCTAGAGATATTCGGGGGCTGGACACTGAAGCTTTCTTT. It translates to CSARDIRGLDTEAFF.